The 25 T cell receptor beta chains below all came from one sample that was sequenced in a study of identifying expanded T cells in peripheral blood. Repertoires were generated with immunoSEQ multiplex PCR, while TCRdb's copy carries only in-frame clones and drops some. The table has about 100,000 clones, approximately 83% seen once. The sample was blood. Receptors were obtained from a person aged 18 to 70 in good health.

This clone showed up just a few times. The V and J genes are TRBV18 and TRBJ2-7; maybe TRBD1 (5 bases). CDR1 is KGHSH, CDR2 LQKENI, per germline. CDR3 length: 15 residues. V lost 0 bases, J lost 4 bases, and 13 bases lay in between. CDR3 sequence (DNA): TGTGCCAGCTCACCACCTGTGATTCAGGGTTACGAGCAGTACTTC. This translates into CASSPPVIQGYEQYF.

The CDR3: CASSRLPQGVGNSPLHF. CDR3 bases: TGCGCCAGCAGCCGACTACCACAGGGCGTCGGTAATTCACCCCTCCACTTT. The chain is built from TRBV5-1 and TRBJ1-6; TRBD1 might be the D (6 bases). Trimming removed 4 bases at V and 6 bases at J, with 20 bases between. The CDR3 has 17 residues. The germline gives CDR1 SGHRS, CDR2 YFSETQ.

The chain combines TRBV6-1 with TRBJ1-2; D unresolved. Germline V gene sequence: CDR1 MNHNS, CDR2 SASEGT. V was clipped by 0 bases and J by 4 bases, with 9 bases between them. This CDR3 comprises 14 residues. The CDR3 loop reads CASSEAWQTYGYTF. As DNA, the CDR3 is TGTGCCAGCAGTGAAGCGTGGCAGACCTATGGCTACACCTTC.

The CDR3 DNA reads as TGTGCCAGCAGCTACGGGACCGCCTTCGAGGGCTACACCTTC. Its protein product is CASSYGTAFEGYTF. This chain joins TRBV7-9 and TRBJ1-2; tentatively, D is TRBD1 (5 bases). The CDR3 is 14 amino acids. The germline CDR1 and CDR2 sequences are SEHNR and FQNEAQ (reference sequence). Trimming pared 4 bases from V and 8 bases from J, leaving 17 bases between.

The chain has TRBV11-2 and TRBJ2-1; 7 positions agree with TRBD1. Germline CDR1 is SGHAT and CDR2 is FQNNGV. Germline trimming cut 8 bases from V and 2 bases from J; bases unmatched to any gene: 9. There are 15 residues in the CDR3. CDR3 residues: CASSSVGTAYNEQFF. The CDR3 DNA reads as TGTGCCAGCTCCTCCGTAGGGACAGCCTACAATGAGCAGTTCTTC.

The CDR3 here is CASGITQAPGNTIYF. Written as DNA, the CDR3 is TGTGCCAGCGGGATAACCCAGGCCCCAGGAAACACCATATATTTT. This chain joins TRBV7-2 and TRBJ1-3; D unresolved. V was clipped by 8 bases and J by 4 bases, with 18 bases between them. The CDR3 sequence is 15 residues long. Per germline, CDR1 SGHTA and CDR2 FQGNSA.

The V and J genes are TRBV7-3 and TRBJ2-3, with 8 bases aligning to TRBD2. The CDR3 consists of 15 residues. V dropped 5 bases and J dropped 3; count of bases not matched to a gene: 7. Germline V gene data show CDR1 as SGHTA and CDR2 as FQGTGA. The CDR3 sequence: CASSLFPGGTDTQYF. CDR3 DNA sequence: TGTGCCAGCAGCCTCTTTCCGGGGGGGACAGATACGCAGTATTTT.

The genes are TRBV18 and TRBJ1-1, with D hard to call. V shed 2 bases and J shed 0 bases, with 16 bases lying between them. The germline V gene has CDR1 KGHSH and CDR2 LQKENI. There are 17 residues in the CDR3. The CDR3, as DNA: TGTGCCAGCTCACCAGATCCAAACAGACACATGAACACTGAAGCTTTCTTT. This sequence encodes CASSPDPNRHMNTEAFF.

The rearrangement links TRBV5-8 to TRBJ2-5; a weak D match, TRBD2 (5 bases). The CDR3 covers 12 residues. Trimming stripped 4 bases from V and 9 bases from J, with 13 bases between. The V gene's germline CDR1 is SGHTS and CDR2 YDEGEE. The CDR3 region has the DNA TGTGCCAGCAGCGTAAGGGTCGGGGCCCAGTACTTC. Its protein product is CASSVRVGAQYF.

This chain links TRBV7-9 with TRBJ2-2; D is undetermined. The CDR3 is 13 residues long. The V end lost 3 bases, the J end lost 6 bases, and 8 bases lay between the germline ends. CDR1 SEHNR and CDR2 FQNEAQ come from the germline V gene (reference sequence). CDR3 in amino acids: CASSLIGSGELFF. As DNA, the CDR3 is TGTGCCAGCAGCTTGATCGGTTCCGGGGAGCTGTTTTTT.

The chain has TRBV19 and TRBJ2-1, with D possibly TRBD1 on 5 matching bases. The CDR3 runs 16 residues. In germline, CDR1 is LNHDA, CDR2 SQIVND (reference sequence). V shed 7 bases and J shed 0 bases, with 16 bases lying between them. The CDR3 loop reads CASNPRQTSSYNEQFF. CDR3 nucleotides: TGTGCCAGTAATCCTAGACAGACAAGCTCCTACAATGAGCAGTTCTTC.

The chain is built from TRBV6-5 and TRBJ1-1, with TRBD1 as a possible D gene (6 bases). Germline lookup yields CDR1 MNHEY and CDR2 SVGAGI. Trimming removed 7 bases from V and 4 bases from J, with 13 bases in between. There are 13 residues in the CDR3. CDR3 DNA sequence: TGTGCCAGCAAACAGGGAAGGGGCACTGAAGCTTTCTTT. Encoded protein: CASKQGRGTEAFF.

V gene TRBV15 combines with J gene TRBJ2-5; maybe TRBD1 (6 bases). V was pared by 2 bases and J by 2 bases, with 12 bases between. The V gene's germline CDR1 is LNHNV and CDR2 YYDKDF (reference sequence). The CDR3 length is 15 residues. The DNA for the CDR3 is TGTGCCACCAGCAGATCCCGCGGACAGCAAGAGACCCAGTACTTC. Translating gives CATSRSRGQQETQYF.

This chain connects TRBV5-1 to TRBJ1-2; D is unresolved. Germline V gene sequence: CDR1 SGHRS, CDR2 YFSETQ. CDR3 length equals 14 residues. Trimming shortened V by 0 bases and J by 4 bases, and 10 bases separated the two germline ends. The CDR3 DNA follows: TGCGCCAGCAGCTTGGTGCCCAATTCCTATGGCTACACCTTC. The encoded protein is CASSLVPNSYGYTF.

The chain recombines TRBV4-1 with TRBJ1-2; D may be TRBD1 (5 bases). The V end lost 4 bases, the J end lost 3 bases, and 9 bases lay between the germline ends. Germline lookup yields CDR1 MGHRA and CDR2 YSYEKL. The CDR3 has 13 amino acids. CDR3 nucleotide sequence: TGCGCCAGCAGCCGAGACAGCTACTATGGCTACACCTTC. Translating gives CASSRDSYYGYTF.

Only one count was recorded for this clone. This chain uses TRBV4-3 with TRBJ2-3; D is unresolved. Germline V gene data show CDR1 as LGHNA and CDR2 as YSLEER. This CDR3 region has 13 residues. V was cut by 1 base and J by 3 bases, with 5 bases left in between. The CDR3 is CASSQGVTDTQYF. The CDR3 nucleotides read TGCGCCAGCAGCCAAGGCGTTACAGATACGCAGTATTTT.

The chain joins TRBV5-5 to TRBJ1-2; D perhaps matches TRBD1 (6 bases). Trimming shortened V by 4 bases and J by 5 bases, and 18 bases separated the two germline ends. CDR3 length: 15 amino acids. Germline V gene sequence: CDR1 SGHKS, CDR2 YYEKEE (reference sequence). In DNA form, the CDR3 reads TGTGCCAGCAGCCGCACGGGGGGCGCTGAATATGGCTACACCTTC. It translates to CASSRTGGAEYGYTF. The full variable domain, with the rest looked up from reference TRBV5-5 and TRBJ1-2, is DAGVTQSPTHLIKTRGQQVTLRCSPISGHKSVSWYQQVLGQGPQFIFQYYEKEERGRGNFPDRFSARQFPNYSSELNVNALLLGDSALYLCASSRTGGAEYGYTFGSGTRLTVV.

The chain recombines TRBV4-3 with TRBJ1-3, with D possibly being TRBD1 (5 bases). Per the germline V gene, CDR1 is LGHNA and CDR2 is YSLEER. The CDR3 is 16 amino acids. Trimming removed 4 bases from V and 1 base from J, with 14 bases in between. CDR3: CASSRGSARSGNTIYF. CDR3 nucleotide sequence: TGCGCCAGCAGCCGGGGCTCCGCGAGGTCTGGAAACACCATATATTTT.

This chain joins TRBV4-3 and TRBJ2-3; a weak D match, TRBD2 (5 bases). The CDR3 consists of 15 residues. Deletions cut 0 bases from V and 7 bases from J, with 14 bases between. Germline assignment: CDR1 LGHNA and CDR2 YSLEER. The CDR3 reads CASSQDTGIGNTQYF. As DNA, the CDR3 is TGCGCCAGCAGCCAAGATACCGGGATTGGGAATACGCAGTATTTT.

The chain employs TRBV2 and TRBJ2-7, with 9 bases matching TRBD1. The V segment lost 5 bases and the J segment 0 bases; nucleotides outside the gene matches: 5. Per germline, CDR1 SNHLY and CDR2 FYNNEI. This CDR3 is 15 amino acids long. The DNA of the CDR3 is TGTGCCAGCAGTTACAGGGGGCGAAGCTCCTACGAGCAGTACTTC. Protein product: CASSYRGRSSYEQYF.

The chain joins TRBV6-1 to TRBJ1-5, with D hard to call. Germline loops: CDR1 MNHNS, CDR2 SASEGT. The V end was cut by 8 bases, the J end by 7 bases, with 15 bases between. This CDR3 has 13 amino acids. CDR3 DNA sequence: TGTGCCAGCGTACCCTCCGGCGGGCAGCCCCAGCATTTT. Translated: CASVPSGGQPQHF.

The rearrangement joins TRBV6-5 to TRBJ2-1; TRBD1 or TRBD2 may be the D gene (5 bases each). With 2 bases removed from V and 4 bases from J, the gap between germline ends came to 12 bases. In germline, CDR1 is MNHEY, CDR2 SVGAGI. The CDR3 spans 15 residues. Here the CDR3 DNA reads TGTGCCAGCAGTTACGCCGGGACGTCATACAATGAGCAGTTCTTC. As protein: CASSYAGTSYNEQFF.

V gene TRBV4-3 combines with J gene TRBJ2-5; D may be TRBD1 or TRBD2 (5 bases each). The DNA end is a closer match to TRBJ2-7, so the J assignment may be wrong. Germline V CDR1 and CDR2: LGHNA, YSLEER. The CDR3 loop spans 15 amino acids. The CDR3 DNA follows: TGCGCCAGCAGCCAAACCGGGACGGATACCTACGAGCAGTACTTC. Translation: CASSQTGTDTYEQYF.

The rearrangement uses TRBV15 and TRBJ2-4; 9 bases align to TRBD1. In germline, CDR1 is LNHNV, CDR2 YYDKDF (reference sequence). Trimming removed 5 bases from V and 6 bases from J; junction bases left unmatched: 5. The CDR3 contains 14 residues. CDR3 residues: CATSGPQGANIQYF. CDR3 bases: TGTGCCACCAGCGGCCCACAGGGGGCAAACATTCAGTACTTC.

This clone was recorded a few times. The chain links TRBV2 to TRBJ1-5; D remains ambiguous. Germline CDR1 is SNHLY and CDR2 is FYNNEI. The germline V and J ends were trimmed by 5 bases and 4 bases, with 9 bases remaining between them. This CDR3 spans 13 amino acids. DNA of the CDR3: TGTGCCAGCAGTTTTGCGCTGAATCAGCCCCAGCATTTT. It encodes CASSFALNQPQHF.